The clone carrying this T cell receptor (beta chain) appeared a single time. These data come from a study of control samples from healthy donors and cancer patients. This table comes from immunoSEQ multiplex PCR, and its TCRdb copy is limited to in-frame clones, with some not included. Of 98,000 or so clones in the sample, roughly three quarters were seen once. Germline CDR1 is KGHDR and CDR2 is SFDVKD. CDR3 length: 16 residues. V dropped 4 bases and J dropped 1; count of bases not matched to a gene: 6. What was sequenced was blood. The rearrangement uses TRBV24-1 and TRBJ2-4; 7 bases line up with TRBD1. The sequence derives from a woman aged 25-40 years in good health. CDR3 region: CATSDSTGMAKNIQYF. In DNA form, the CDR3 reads TGTGCCACCAGTGACTCGACAGGGATGGCCAAAAACATTCAGTACTTC.